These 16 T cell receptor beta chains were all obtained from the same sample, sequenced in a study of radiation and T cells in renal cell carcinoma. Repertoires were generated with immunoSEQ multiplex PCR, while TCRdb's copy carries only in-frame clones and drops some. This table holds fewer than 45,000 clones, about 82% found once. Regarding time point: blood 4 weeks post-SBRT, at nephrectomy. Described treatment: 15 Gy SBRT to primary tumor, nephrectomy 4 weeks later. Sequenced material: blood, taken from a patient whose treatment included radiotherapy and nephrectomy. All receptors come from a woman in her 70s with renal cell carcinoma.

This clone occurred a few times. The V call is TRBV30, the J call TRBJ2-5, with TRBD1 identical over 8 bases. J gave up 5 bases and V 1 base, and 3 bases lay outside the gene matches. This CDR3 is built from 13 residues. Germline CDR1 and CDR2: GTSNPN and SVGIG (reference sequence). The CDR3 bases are TGTGCCTGGAGTGAGGACAGGGTGGAGACCCAGTACTTC. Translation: CAWSEDRVETQYF.

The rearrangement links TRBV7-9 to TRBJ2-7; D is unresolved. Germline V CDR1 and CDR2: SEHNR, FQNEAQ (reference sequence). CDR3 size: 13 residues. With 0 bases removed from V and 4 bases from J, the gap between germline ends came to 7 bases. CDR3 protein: CASSLAPGYEQYF. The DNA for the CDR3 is TGTGCCAGCAGCTTAGCGCCGGGTTACGAGCAGTACTTC.

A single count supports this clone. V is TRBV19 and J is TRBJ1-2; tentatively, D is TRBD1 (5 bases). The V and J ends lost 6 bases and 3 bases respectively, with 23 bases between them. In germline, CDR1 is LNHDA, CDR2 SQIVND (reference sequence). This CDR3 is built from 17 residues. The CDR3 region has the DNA TGTGCCAGTAGCCGAAGTACTCGGGGGATGGGAGACTATGGCTACACCTTC. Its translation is CASSRSTRGMGDYGYTF.

The CDR3 coding sequence is TGTGCCATCAGTGGCTCAGGGGGCGAATGGACTGAAGCTTTCTTT. It is translated as CAISGSGGEWTEAFF. The chain carries TRBV10-3 and TRBJ1-1, with 8 bases lining up with TRBD1. Germline loops: CDR1 ENHRY, CDR2 SYGVKD. This CDR3 spans 15 amino acids. With V trimmed by 4 bases and J by 5 bases, 9 bases remained unmatched.

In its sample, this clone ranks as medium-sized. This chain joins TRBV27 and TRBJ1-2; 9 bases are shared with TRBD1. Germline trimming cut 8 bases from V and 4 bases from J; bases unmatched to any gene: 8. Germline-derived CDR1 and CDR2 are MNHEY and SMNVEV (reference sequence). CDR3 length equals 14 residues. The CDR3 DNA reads TGTGCCAGCGGCGGACAGGGGAACAGCTATGGCTACACCTTC. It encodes CASGGQGNSYGYTF.

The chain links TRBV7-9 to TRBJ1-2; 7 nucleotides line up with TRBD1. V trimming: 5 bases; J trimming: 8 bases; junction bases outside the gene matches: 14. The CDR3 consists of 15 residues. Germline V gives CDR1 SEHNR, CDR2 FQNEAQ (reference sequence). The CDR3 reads CASSPLQGPARGYTF. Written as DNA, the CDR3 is TGTGCCAGCAGCCCCTTACAGGGGCCTGCTAGGGGCTACACCTTC.

The CDR3, as DNA: TGTGCCAGCAGGACACAGGGGGCCTTCTCCTACGAGCAGTACTTC. Translated, it gives CASRTQGAFSYEQYF. The rearrangement links TRBV2 to TRBJ2-7; 9 bases map to TRBD1. V shed 6 bases, J shed 0 bases, and the junction held 6 bases outside the gene matches. The CDR3 runs to 15 residues. The germline gives CDR1 SNHLY, CDR2 FYNNEI.

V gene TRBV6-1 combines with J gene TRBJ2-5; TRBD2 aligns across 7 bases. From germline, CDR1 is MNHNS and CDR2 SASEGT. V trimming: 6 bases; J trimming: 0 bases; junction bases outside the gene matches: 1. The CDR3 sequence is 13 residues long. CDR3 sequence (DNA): TGTGCCAGCAGAACTAGCGACCAAGAGACCCAGTACTTC. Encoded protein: CASRTSDQETQYF.

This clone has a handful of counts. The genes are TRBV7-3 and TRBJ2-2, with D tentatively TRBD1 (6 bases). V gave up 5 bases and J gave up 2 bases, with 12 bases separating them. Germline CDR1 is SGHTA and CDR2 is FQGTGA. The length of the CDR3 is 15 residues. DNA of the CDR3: TGTGCCAGCAGCAGAGACAGGCGAAACACCGGGGAGCTGTTTTTT. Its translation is CASSRDRRNTGELFF.

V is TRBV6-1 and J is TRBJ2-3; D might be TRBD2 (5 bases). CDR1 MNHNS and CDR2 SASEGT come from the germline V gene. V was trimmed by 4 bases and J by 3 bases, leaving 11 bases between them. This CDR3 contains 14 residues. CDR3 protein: CASSAGRVTDTQYF. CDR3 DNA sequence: TGTGCCAGCAGTGCGGGAAGGGTTACAGATACGCAGTATTTT.

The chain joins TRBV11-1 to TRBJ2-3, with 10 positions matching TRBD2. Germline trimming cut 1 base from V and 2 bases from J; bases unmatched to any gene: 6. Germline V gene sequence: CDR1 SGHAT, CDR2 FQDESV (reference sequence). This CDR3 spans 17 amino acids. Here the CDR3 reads CASSLEGLARTTDTQYF. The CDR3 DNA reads TGTGCCAGCAGCTTAGAGGGACTAGCGAGAACCACAGATACGCAGTATTTT.

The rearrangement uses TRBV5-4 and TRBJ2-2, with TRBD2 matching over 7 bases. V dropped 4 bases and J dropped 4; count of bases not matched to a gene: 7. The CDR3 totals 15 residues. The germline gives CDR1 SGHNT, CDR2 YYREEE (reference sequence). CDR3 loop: CASSPGGDSTGELFF. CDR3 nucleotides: TGTGCCAGCAGCCCGGGGGGAGACTCCACCGGGGAGCTGTTTTTT.

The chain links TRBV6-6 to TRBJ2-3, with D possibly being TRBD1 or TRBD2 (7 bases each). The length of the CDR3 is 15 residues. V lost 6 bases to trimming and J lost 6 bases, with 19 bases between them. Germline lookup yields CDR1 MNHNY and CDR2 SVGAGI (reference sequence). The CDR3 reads CASSPGLGGGDTQYF. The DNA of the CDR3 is TGTGCCAGCAGCCCCGGACTAGGGGGCGGGGATACGCAGTATTTT.

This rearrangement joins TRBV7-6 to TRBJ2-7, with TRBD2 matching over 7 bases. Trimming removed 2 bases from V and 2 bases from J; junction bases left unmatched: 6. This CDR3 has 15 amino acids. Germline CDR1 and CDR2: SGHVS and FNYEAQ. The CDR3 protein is CASSLLAGATYEQYF. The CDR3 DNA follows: TGTGCCAGCAGCTTACTCGCGGGAGCTACCTACGAGCAGTACTTC.

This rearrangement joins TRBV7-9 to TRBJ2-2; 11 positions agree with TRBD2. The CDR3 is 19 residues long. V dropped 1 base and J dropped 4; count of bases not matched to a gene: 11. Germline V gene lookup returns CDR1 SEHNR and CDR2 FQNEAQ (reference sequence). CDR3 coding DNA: TGTGCCAGCAGCTTAGACTCTTTGACTAGCGGGATTGTCACCGGGGAGCTGTTTTTT. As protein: CASSLDSLTSGIVTGELFF.

This chain's CDR3 is CASSSTGNMGGYTF. In DNA form, the CDR3 reads TGTGCCAGCAGCTCAACAGGGAATATGGGTGGCTACACCTTC. This chain connects TRBV7-9 to TRBJ1-2; D is possibly TRBD1 (6 bases). The V gene lost 4 bases and the J gene lost 7 bases, with 16 bases spanning the gap. The CDR3 is 14 residues long. The V gene's germline CDR1 is SEHNR and CDR2 FQNEAQ (reference sequence).